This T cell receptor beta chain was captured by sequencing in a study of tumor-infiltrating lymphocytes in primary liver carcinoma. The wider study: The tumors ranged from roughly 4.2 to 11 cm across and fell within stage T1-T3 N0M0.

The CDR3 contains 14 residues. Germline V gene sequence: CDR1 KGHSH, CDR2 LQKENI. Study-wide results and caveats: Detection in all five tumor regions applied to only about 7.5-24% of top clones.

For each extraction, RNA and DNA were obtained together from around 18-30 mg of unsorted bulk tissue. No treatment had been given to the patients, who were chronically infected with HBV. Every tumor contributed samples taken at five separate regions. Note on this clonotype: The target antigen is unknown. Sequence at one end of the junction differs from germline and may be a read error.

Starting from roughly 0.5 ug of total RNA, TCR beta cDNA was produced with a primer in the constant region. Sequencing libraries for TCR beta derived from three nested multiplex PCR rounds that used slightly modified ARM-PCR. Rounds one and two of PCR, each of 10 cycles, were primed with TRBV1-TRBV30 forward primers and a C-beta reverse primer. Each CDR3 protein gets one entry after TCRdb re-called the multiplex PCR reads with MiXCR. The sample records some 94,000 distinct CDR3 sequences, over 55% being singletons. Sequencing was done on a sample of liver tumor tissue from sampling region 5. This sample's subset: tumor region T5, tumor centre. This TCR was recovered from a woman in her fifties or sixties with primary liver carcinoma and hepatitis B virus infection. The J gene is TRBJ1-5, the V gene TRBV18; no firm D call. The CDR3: CASSPHRSGQPQHF. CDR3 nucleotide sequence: TGTGCCAGCTCTCCACACCGTTCGGGGCAGCCCCAGCATTTT.